The rows below give T cell receptor beta chains drawn from one sample of a study of shared T cell receptors in the human thymus. Produced via immunoSEQ multiplex PCR; TCRdb's table is partial and in-frame only. The data hold hundreds of thousands of clones, with roughly 90% observed a single time. Another study also made use of these data, one on human thymus T cells.

Input material: thymocytes. These receptors came from a boy less than two years old with a congenital heart defect. Each CDR3 is given without its conserved first and last residue.

ASSADYRDRFTGELF	TRBJ2-2	TRBV9
ASSLQLAGGGNTGELF	TRBJ2-2	TRBV5-6
STPGQIVH	TRBJ2-5	TRBV20-1
ASSPRSSYQPQH	TRBJ1-5	TRBV27
ASSEPGQTGNTIY	TRBJ1-3	TRBV2
ASSQEGLSGSANEQF	TRBJ2-1	TRBV4-3
ASSINRTSLDTQY	TRBJ2-3	TRBV19
AWSTGGNSPLH	TRBJ1-6	TRBV30
ASSPGSTPSYNEQF	TRBJ2-1	TRBV7-6
ASYTSGTDVGEAGNTIY	TRBJ1-3	TRBV5-4
ASSDRTEDEKLF	TRBJ1-4	TRBV25-1
ASSLALARGQFLNYGYT	TRBJ1-2	TRBV7-9
AWKSLPGTSNYDADTQY	TRBJ2-3	TRBV30
ASTRDRHQPQH	TRBJ1-5	TRBV2
AWTRELDRGLAGTSYEQY	TRBJ2-7	TRBV30
ASSESANLSESNEQF	TRBJ2-1	TRBV6-1
ASSEAWGRGLL	TRBJ2-1	TRBV6-1
AWNREYEQF	TRBJ2-1	TRBV30
ASSRSGLPYEQY	TRBJ2-7	TRBV13